This TCR beta chain was obtained from a study of read filtering for tumor transcriptome and immune sequencing. In the study overall: Among patients, approximately 16 were male and about 15 female, aged roughly 40 to 90 (mean about 72). Revised staging placed 8 or 9 patients in R-ISS I, 15 to 20 in II, about seven in III.

This clonotype was counted many times. Its target is not known. Molecular barcoded adaptors covering alpha/delta and beta/gamma chains were used on roughly 400 ng RNA. TCRdb analysed the reads with MiXCR anew, one entry per CDR3 protein. Among tens of thousands of distinct CDR3 sequences listed, 15% to 25% were seen once. Germline V CDR1 and CDR2: SEHNR, FQNEAQ (reference sequence). This CDR3 has 12 amino acids. Trimming removed 1 base at V and 9 bases at J, with 7 bases between. General study points: IR-seq and RNA-seq agreed better without single-read clonotypes. IR-seq captured clonotypes deeper and more reliably than RNA-seq.

The sequencing input was a population of CD138-negative cells sorted from bone marrow. The sequence was collected from a donor aged 40 or older with multiple myeloma. This chain links TRBV7-9 with TRBJ2-1; the D is unclear. CDR3 loop: CASSLELGEQFF. CDR3 coding DNA: TGTGCCAGCAGCTTAGAGCTTGGTGAGCAGTTCTTC.